This entry lists 18 T cell receptor beta chains sequenced from one sample in a study of CD8+ T cells in alopecia areata. Treatment noted: oral pan-JAK inhibitor, 5-10 mg twice daily. As part of sample collection, lesional scalp punch biopsies and peripheral blood were taken from alopecia areata patients. cDNA prepared by RNA extraction and subsequent reverse transcription served as the template for sequencing. Libraries were prepared by immunoSEQ multiplex PCR; TCRdb keeps only in-frame clonotypes and omits some of them. The table shows roughly 5,100 clones, with 85% to 95% occurring only once. This material consisted of skin, taken at week 4, from a patient treated with tofacitinib. These receptors all stem from a human donor with alopecia areata.

The chain has TRBV14 and TRBJ2-2; unclear D gene. V lost 6 bases and J 5 bases, leaving 13 bases between the germline ends. CDR1 and CDR2 (germline): SGHDN, FVKESK. The CDR3 sequence is 14 residues long. CDR3 loop: CASSRAVGTGELFF. CDR3 DNA: TGTGCCAGCAGTCGGGCCGTGGGGACCGGGGAGCTGTTTTTT.

This clone occurred a few times. The chain combines TRBV6-4 with TRBJ2-3; D is uncertain. V was clipped by 3 bases and J by 11 bases, with 9 bases between them. Germline values: CDR1 MRHNA, CDR2 SNTAGT. The CDR3 loop spans 11 amino acids. The CDR3 loop reads CASSDTLRQYF. CDR3 DNA: TGTGCCAGCAGTGATACCCTTCGGCAGTATTTT.

The rearrangement uses TRBV13 and TRBJ2-7, with D maybe TRBD2 (5 bases). Trimming removed 5 bases from V and 3 bases from J, with 14 bases in between. Germline lookup yields CDR1 PRHDT and CDR2 FYEKMQ (reference sequence). The length of the CDR3 is 14 residues. CDR3: CASSTREGLYEQYF. The CDR3, as DNA: TGTGCCAGCAGCACCCGTGAGGGTCTCTACGAGCAGTACTTC.

As DNA, the CDR3 is TGTGCCAGCAGGAGGGACACCACAAATGAAAAACTGTTTTTT. Translation: CASRRDTTNEKLFF. The genes are TRBV7-2 and TRBJ1-4, with D possibly being TRBD1 (6 bases). V was cut by 6 bases and J by 5 bases, with 13 bases left in between. This CDR3 region has 14 residues. Germline CDR1 and CDR2: SGHTA and FQGNSA. Complete variable domain (other parts from reference TRBV7-2 and TRBJ1-4): GAGVSQSPSNKVTEKGKDVELRCDPISGHTALYWYRQSLGQGLEFLIYFQGNSAPDKSGLPSDRFSAERTGGSVSTLTIQRTQQEDSAVYLCASRRDTTNEKLFFGSGTQLSVL.

This clone has just a few counts. The chain joins TRBV16 to TRBJ2-3; no reliable D call. Trimming shortened V by 4 bases and J by 2 bases, and 16 bases separated the two germline ends. The germline gives CDR1 KGHSY, CDR2 FQNENV. There are 16 residues in the CDR3. The CDR3 nucleotides are TGTGCCAGCAGCCTCTATCTACAGACAATCACAGATACGCAGTATTTT. Translated: CASSLYLQTITDTQYF.

The V call is TRBV5-6, the J call TRBJ2-7; tentatively, D is TRBD1 or TRBD2 (5 bases each). Trimming shortened V by 2 bases and J by 0 bases, and 15 bases separated the two germline ends. Germline V lookup: CDR1 SGHDT, CDR2 YYEEEE. The CDR3 extends over 16 amino acids. This CDR3 reads CASSLYTGLGSYEQYF. DNA of the CDR3: TGTGCCAGCAGCTTATATACAGGACTCGGCTCCTACGAGCAGTACTTC.

The V call is TRBV5-6, the J call TRBJ2-1; D is possibly TRBD2 (5 bases). CDR3 length: 16 amino acids. V lost 3 bases and J lost 0, with 13 bases in between. Germline CDR1 SGHDT, CDR2 YYEEEE. The CDR3 reads CASSSKAASSYNEQFF. The CDR3, as DNA: TGTGCCAGCAGCTCGAAAGCGGCGAGCTCCTACAATGAGCAGTTCTTC.

In this sample, this clone turned up once. The rearrangement joins TRBV9 to TRBJ1-2; maybe TRBD1 (5 bases). Trimming left V 3 bases short and J 7 bases short, with 25 bases between. Germline V gives CDR1 SGDLS, CDR2 YYNGEE. The CDR3 has 17 amino acids. CDR3: CASSATTQGGTSGGYTF. The CDR3, as DNA: TGTGCCAGCAGCGCCACCACTCAGGGTGGAACTTCGGGTGGCTACACCTTC.

The rearrangement uses TRBV9 and TRBJ1-6; TRBD1 is a possible D gene (6 bases). Deletions cut 3 bases from V and 2 bases from J, with 9 bases between. Germline V gives CDR1 SGDLS, CDR2 YYNGEE. This CDR3 is 15 amino acids long. CDR3 bases: TGTGCCAGCAGCGCCTCAGGGGCCTATAATTCACCCCTCCACTTT. It specifies CASSASGAYNSPLHF.

The chain joins TRBV14 to TRBJ1-5, with D unclear. CDR1 and CDR2 (germline): SGHDN, FVKESK. This CDR3 is 15 amino acids long. Trimming left V 0 bases short and J 4 bases short, with 10 bases between. CDR3: CASSQDLRSNQPQHF. The CDR3 DNA is TGTGCCAGCAGCCAAGATCTAAGAAGTAATCAGCCCCAGCATTTT.

V usage is TRBV5-1 and J usage is TRBJ2-3; TRBD2 aligns across 14 bases. The CDR3 is 18 residues long. V shed 0 bases and J 3 bases; nucleotides not matched to a gene: 6. Germline CDR1 and CDR2: SGHRS and YFSETQ. In DNA form, the CDR3 reads TGCGCCAGCAGCTTGGGCGGACTAGCGGGGGGCACGACAGATACGCAGTATTTT. Amino acid sequence: CASSLGGLAGGTTDTQYF. Full variable domain (rest looked up from reference TRBV5-1 and TRBJ2-3): KAGVTQTPRYLIKTRGQQVTLSCSPISGHRSVSWYQQTPGQGLQFLFEYFSETQRNKGNFPGRFSGRQFSNSRSEMNVSTLELGDSALYLCASSLGGLAGGTTDTQYFGPGTRLTVL.

The rearrangement uses TRBV5-5 and TRBJ1-2; no clear D gene. Germline CDR1 is SGHKS and CDR2 is YYEKEE (reference sequence). With 2 bases removed from V and 2 bases from J, the gap between germline ends came to 16 bases. The CDR3 runs 16 residues. DNA of the CDR3: TGTGCCAGCAGCTTCGAGGATGGGGTCCCCAACTATGGCTACACCTTC. Translated, it gives CASSFEDGVPNYGYTF.

This chain connects TRBV14 to TRBJ2-1, with 12 bases fitting TRBD1. This CDR3 region has 15 residues. CDR1 is SGHDN and CDR2 is FVKESK in the germline V gene. Germline trimming cut 5 bases from V and 7 bases from J; bases unmatched to any gene: 6. CDR3 bases: TGTGCCAGCAGCTCGGGACAGGGGGCATGGAATGAGCAGTTCTTC. It encodes CASSSGQGAWNEQFF. Together with reference TRBV14 and TRBJ2-1, the CDR3 gives the full variable domain: EAGVTQFPSHSVIEKGQTVTLRCDPISGHDNLYWYRRVMGKEIKFLLHFVKESKQDESGMPNNRFLAERTGGTYSTLKVQPAELEDSGVYFCASSSGQGAWNEQFFGPGTRLTVL.

The V call is TRBV10-3, the J call TRBJ1-2; no definite D call. The ends were cut back, 3 bases at V and 5 bases at J, with 16 bases in the middle. CDR1 ENHRY and CDR2 SYGVKD come from the germline V gene. This CDR3 spans 15 amino acids. CDR3 region: CAISDETFSSYGYTF. CDR3 sequence (DNA): TGTGCCATCAGTGACGAAACTTTCTCGAGTTATGGCTACACCTTC.

V usage is TRBV6-1 and J usage is TRBJ2-3; D call uncertain. The CDR3 covers 12 residues. V was trimmed by 2 bases and J by 10 bases, leaving 10 bases between them. From germline, CDR1 is MNHNS and CDR2 SASEGT. The CDR3 DNA reads TGTGCCAGCAGTGAACCCTCTTTCGCGCAGTATTTT. It specifies CASSEPSFAQYF.

This rearrangement joins TRBV27 to TRBJ1-1; D unresolved. The germline V gene encodes CDR1 MNHEY and CDR2 SMNVEV (reference sequence). This CDR3 region has 15 residues. Trimming took 1 base from V and 1 from J, leaving 10 bases between them. CDR3: CASSLCVSANTEAFF. The DNA for the CDR3 is TGTGCCAGCAGTTTATGTGTCTCGGCGAACACTGAAGCTTTCTTT.

V usage is TRBV29-1 and J usage is TRBJ2-7; the D gene could be TRBD1 or TRBD2 (5 bases each). This CDR3 spans 12 amino acids. The V end lost 6 bases, the J end lost 2 bases, and 11 bases lay between the germline ends. Germline CDR1 SQVTM, CDR2 ANQGSEA. CDR3 in DNA: TGCAGCGTACCGGGACCGGCCTACGAGCAGTACTTC. It encodes CSVPGPAYEQYF.

The chain is built from TRBV29-1 and TRBJ1-1, with D uncertain. Germline loops: CDR1 SQVTM, CDR2 ANQGSEA. This CDR3 is 11 amino acids long. Trimming left V 6 bases short and J 7 bases short, with 12 bases between. Written as DNA, the CDR3 is TGCAGCGTATTGAATTGGGGTGAAGCTTTCTTT. Amino acid sequence: CSVLNWGEAFF.